The following is a T cell receptor beta chain sequence with its context. This entry belongs to a study of T cells in Graves' hyperthyroidism and ophthalmopathy. In patients aged 18 to 65, hyperthyroidism was newly diagnosed, with duration under 2 months. Uncontrolled infections, other autoimmune diseases, pregnancy or lactation led to exclusion of patients. Diagnoses were established using clinical symptoms, serum thyroxine and TRAb, thyroid ultrasound and orbital computed tomography. RNA transcripts yielded amplified TCR beta CDR3 regions. Carried out on the TCR CDR3, a first-round RT-PCR used the HTBI primer set. TCRdb fed the multiplex PCR reads into MiXCR, producing one record per CDR3 protein. This table holds fewer than 650,000 distinct CDR3 sequences, 14% found once. The V segment lost 2 bases and the J segment 2 bases; nucleotides outside the gene matches: 6. Germline V gives CDR1 SNHLY, CDR2 FYNNEI. CDR3 length: 16 amino acids.

The receptor's source is a woman between 35 and 50 years old with Graves' hyperthyroidism. Material: blood. V and J are TRBV2 and TRBJ2-7; TRBD1 aligns across 10 bases. CDR3 DNA: TGTGCCAGCAGTGAACCCACCGGGACAGGGGCCTACGAGCAGTACTTC. Translated, it gives CASSEPTGTGAYEQYF.